Listed below are T cell receptor beta chains from one sample, sequenced in a study of CD8 T cells in ankylosing spondylitis. TCRdb re-derived calls from the 5' RACE reads in MiXCR, one entry per CDR3 protein. The table includes approximately 350,000 distinct CDR3 sequences, roughly 14% detected once. The sample taken for sequencing was blood, either unsorted or a sorted T cell fraction (not recorded which). The source is a male donor with ankylosing spondylitis or in good health (not recorded which). CDR3s include the opening cysteine and the closing phenylalanine or tryptophan. Expanded clones get a size class; other rows say once, few or many, or leave the size out.

>15|few|TRBV12-3/TRBV12-4
CASSLVRINTGELFF
>14|few|TRBV3-1
CASSQGWGQGEQYF
>15|few|TRBV25-1
CASSDVTSTNEKLFF
>13|few|TRBV7-6
CASSWGPLNEQFF
>14|-|TRBV4-2
CASSQEGGRETQYF
>13|few|TRBV12-3/TRBV12-4
CASSLVFTGELFF
>14|few|TRBV5-1
CASSQDRGNSPLHF
>12|-|TRBV29-1
CSVLAGQETQYF
>13|-|TRBV12-5
CASGLPSTDTQYF
>14|-|TRBV12-3/TRBV12-4
CASSRVGGVETQYF
>17|few|TRBV21-1
CASSTKKSSRGNYGYTF
>18|-|TRBV6-5
CASSYSIINIGSLNEQYF
>12|-|TRBV20-1
CSSQAPNTEAFF
>13|-|TRBV10-2
CASSRHQDYEQYF
>14|many|TRBV12-3/TRBV12-4
CASSYRGGANEQFF
>19|-|TRBV6-5
CASSYSGLSTSGGQETQYF
>16|-|TRBV5-1
CASSQTGATLQETQYF
>16|-|TRBV15
CATSSRVSGGQETQYF
>15|-|TRBV24-1
CATSGGGGGYNEQFF
>14|-|TRBV9
CASSASGGLGGYTF
>17|few|TRBV12-3/TRBV12-4
CASSLRAYRADYNEQFF
>15|-|TRBV30
CAWSGRGGGTDTQYF
>13|few|TRBV29-1
CSSRGPNTGELFF
>15|few|TRBV4-2
CASSSRQGLNTEAFF
>16|few|TRBV5-5
CASSLDRGGRNQPQHF
>14|-|TRBV12-3/TRBV12-4
CASSLLGSTDTQYF
>14|few|TRBV4-1
CASSQGVGHNEQFF
>15|few|TRBV5-1
CASSLEEQGAGELFF
>13|many|TRBV20-1
CSAGRTSGAEQYF
>15|-|TRBV4-2
CASSQDPGGVSPLHF
>15|many|TRBV7-2
CASSLGDGGLYEQYF
>15|many|TRBV7-2
CASSAMGLADNEQFF
>18|-|TRBV5-1
CASSLLPSGRGNTGELFF
>14|many|TRBV5-1
CASSLDGGENIQYF
>12|many|TRBV29-1
CSVFDPPTEQYF
>17|few|TRBV5-1
CASSLNVAGAGQETQYF
>12|many|TRBV6-5
CASGTLSNEQFF
>21|many|TRBV12-3/TRBV12-4
CASSFKANPGLAGVGANVLTF
>16|-|TRBV11-2
CASSLDRVRTYNEQFF
>13|few|TRBV20-1
CSARVSGRDIQYF
>13|-|TRBV28
CASSPGGRNTIYF
>14|few|TRBV20-1
CSANPGTGGREQYF
>16|many|TRBV3-1
CASSQTARASTDTQYF
>15|-|TRBV12-3/TRBV12-4
CASTPIAGGLSEQFF
>12|-|TRBV7-9
CASSRDRVGYTF
>13|-|TRBV12-3/TRBV12-4
CASATGAPYEQYF
>16|few|TRBV5-1
CASSPGSSGPKETQYF
>16|-|TRBV7-2
CASSLRTSGIYNEQFF
>15|few|TRBV6-1
CASSRGQGRDQPQHF
>16|-|TRBV10-3
CAISVRTRGSTGELFF
>16|few|TRBV4-1
CASSQVGRGPLYEQYF